Following are 31 T cell receptor beta chains from one sample sequenced in a study of T cell changes during pregnancy in multiple sclerosis. The method was immunoSEQ multiplex PCR; TCRdb's version includes in-frame clones alone and lacks a portion of them. Of about 59,000 clones detected, over 90% appear once; the ten largest clones hold roughly 2.6%. Sample: CD8+ T cells from peripheral blood mononuclear cells, taken in the third trimester of pregnancy. These receptors were obtained from a female donor with multiple sclerosis, enrolled in a pregnancy study.

V is TRBV7-9 and J is TRBJ2-7; 10 positions match TRBD1. The CDR3 loop spans 15 amino acids. Germline assignment: CDR1 SEHNR and CDR2 FQNEAQ (reference sequence). Trimming removed 5 bases from V and 4 bases from J; junction bases left unmatched: 8. CDR3 coding DNA: TGTGCCAGCAGCGCCCCGACAGGGGGCGAATACGAGCAGTACTTC. Translation gives CASSAPTGGEYEQYF. Full variable domain (rest looked up from reference TRBV7-9 and TRBJ2-7): DTGVSQNPRHKITKRGQNVTFRCDPISEHNRLYWYRQTLGQGPEFLTYFQNEAQLEKSRLLSDRFSAERPKGSFSTLEIQRTEQGDSAMYLCASSAPTGGEYEQYFGPGTRLTVT.

The V call is TRBV13, the J call TRBJ2-7; TRBD1 matches 7 bases. V lost 4 bases and J lost 0; bases outside the gene matches: 6. The CDR3 is 15 residues long. Germline CDR1 reads PRHDT; CDR2 reads FYEKMQ (reference sequence). The CDR3 protein is CASSSRDSLSYEQYF. CDR3 nucleotides: TGTGCCAGCAGCTCCCGGGACAGCCTCTCCTACGAGCAGTACTTC.

The genes are TRBV15 and TRBJ2-1, with 10 nucleotides matching TRBD1. The CDR3 runs to 15 residues. Trimming at V came to 1 base and at J to 6 bases, leaving 3 bases not matched to a gene. Germline V gene sequence: CDR1 LNHNV, CDR2 YYDKDF (reference sequence). This CDR3 reads CATSRARTGGNEQFF. The DNA of the CDR3 is TGTGCCACCAGCAGAGCAAGGACAGGGGGCAATGAGCAGTTCTTC.

The chain uses TRBV4-3 and TRBJ2-3; D call uncertain. V lost 4 bases and J 4 bases, leaving 9 bases between the germline ends. Germline CDR1 LGHNA, CDR2 YSLEER. This CDR3 region has 13 residues. CDR3: CASSPPRADTQYF. The CDR3, as DNA: TGCGCCAGCAGCCCTCCCCGGGCAGATACGCAGTATTTT.

The chain combines TRBV28 with TRBJ1-1, with D perhaps TRBD1 (5 bases). There are 15 residues in the CDR3. The V gene lost 7 bases and the J gene lost 1 base, with 16 bases spanning the gap. Germline values: CDR1 MDHEN, CDR2 SYDVKM. The CDR3 spells CASKFSGGANTEAFF. The DNA of the CDR3 is TGTGCCAGCAAGTTTTCCGGGGGAGCGAACACTGAAGCTTTCTTT.

This chain joins TRBV5-8 and TRBJ2-1; 7 bases fit TRBD2. Germline CDR1 SGHTS, CDR2 YDEGEE. This CDR3 is 14 amino acids long. V lost 7 bases, J lost 5 bases, and 9 bases stayed unmatched. The CDR3 nucleotides read TGTGCCAGCCCCAGGGCCGCGGGAGACAATGAGCAGTTCTTC. Amino acid sequence: CASPRAAGDNEQFF.

The V gene is TRBV6-1, the J gene TRBJ2-3, with a possible D match to TRBD2 (7 bases). Germline loops: CDR1 MNHNS, CDR2 SASEGT. V lost 6 bases, J lost 2 bases, and 15 bases lay in between. This CDR3 region has 15 residues. This CDR3 reads CASSGGPGDTDTQYF. CDR3 nucleotide sequence: TGTGCCAGCAGCGGGGGGCCCGGGGACACAGATACGCAGTATTTT.

The rearrangement links TRBV14 to TRBJ2-7; TRBD2 aligns across 10 bases. The V segment lost 3 bases and the J segment 6 bases; nucleotides outside the gene matches: 8. Germline loops: CDR1 SGHDN, CDR2 FVKESK. The CDR3 totals 15 residues. The CDR3: CASSHPAGGQREQYF. CDR3 nucleotide sequence: TGTGCCAGCAGCCATCCAGCGGGAGGGCAACGCGAGCAGTACTTC. The full variable domain, its missing parts supplied by reference TRBV14 and TRBJ2-7, is EAGVTQFPSHSVIEKGQTVTLRCDPISGHDNLYWYRRVMGKEIKFLLHFVKESKQDESGMPNNRFLAERTGGTYSTLKVQPAELEDSGVYFCASSHPAGGQREQYFGPGTRLTVT.

This chain connects TRBV5-1 to TRBJ2-3, with D possibly matching TRBD2 (5 bases). The CDR3 is 13 residues long. Trimming removed 2 bases from V and 4 bases from J, with 8 bases in between. Germline assignment: CDR1 SGHRS and CDR2 YFSETQ. The CDR3 is CASSFREPDTQYF. For the CDR3, the DNA is TGCGCCAGCAGCTTCCGGGAACCAGATACGCAGTATTTT.

This clone showed up just once. The chain is built from TRBV5-8 and TRBJ2-1; no firm D call. V was clipped by 5 bases and J by 2 bases, with 14 bases between them. CDR1 is SGHTS, CDR2 YDEGEE, per germline. The CDR3 is 15 residues long. CDR3 loop: CASSPETGAYNEQFF. DNA for the CDR3: TGTGCCAGCAGTCCGGAGACCGGCGCCTACAATGAGCAGTTCTTC.

This clone was picked up one time. V and J are TRBV21-1 and TRBJ2-7; the DNA was not compared with TRBD2, the D call given in the table. TRBV21-1 is a pseudogene. The length of the CDR3 is 18 residues. CDR3 nucleotides: TGTGCCAGCAGCCCCGAAGGGACTTCTGGCCTACCCACCTACGAGCAGTACTTC. It specifies CASSPEGTSGLPTYEQYF.

The chain uses TRBV27 and TRBJ2-2; D is ambiguous. Germline CDR1 is MNHEY and CDR2 is SMNVEV (reference sequence). The CDR3 sequence is 13 residues long. Trimming left V 2 bases short and J 1 base short, with 2 bases between. CDR3 bases: TGTGCCAGCAGTTTACTGAACACCGGGGAGCTGTTTTTT. Its translation: CASSLLNTGELFF.

This chain uses TRBV19 with TRBJ2-7; 8 bases agree with TRBD2. Losses at the gene ends were 4 bases for V and 2 bases for J; bases not matched to a gene: 4. The CDR3 length is 14 residues. Germline V gives CDR1 LNHDA, CDR2 SQIVND (reference sequence). CDR3 in DNA: TGTGCCAGTAGTACCCGGGGGGGGACCTACGAGCAGTACTTC. This gives the protein CASSTRGGTYEQYF.

Comments on this clone: Other DNA variants within this sample encode the same CDR3. The chain is built from TRBV27 and TRBJ2-7; the D gene is possibly TRBD1 (5 bases). CDR3 length: 13 residues. Per germline, CDR1 MNHEY and CDR2 SMNVEV (reference sequence). V lost 2 bases, J lost 0 bases, and 5 bases lay in between. The CDR3 region is CASSLRGSYEQYF. Here the CDR3 DNA reads TGTGCCAGCAGTTTAAGGGGCTCCTACGAGCAGTACTTC.

V usage is TRBV7-3 and J usage is TRBJ2-5; 10 bases line up with TRBD2. Germline loops: CDR1 SGHTA, CDR2 FQGTGA. This CDR3 region has 16 residues. J lost 4 bases, V lost 0 bases, and 5 bases had no gene match. The CDR3 region has the DNA TGTGCCAGCAGCTTAACAGCGGGAGGGTCCGGAGAGACCCAGTACTTC. Translated: CASSLTAGGSGETQYF. The entire variable domain, with the rest obtained from reference TRBV7-3 and TRBJ2-5, is as follows: GAGVSQTPSNKVTEKGKYVELRCDPISGHTALYWYRQSLGQGPEFLIYFQGTGAADDSGLPNDRFFAVRPEGSVSTLKIQRTERGDSAVYLCASSLTAGGSGETQYFGPGTRLLVL.

The chain has TRBV9 and TRBJ1-5; D gene ambiguous. V was pared by 4 bases and J by 1 base, with 9 bases between. There are 14 residues in the CDR3. Germline CDR1 SGDLS, CDR2 YYNGEE. The DNA of the CDR3 is TGTGCCAGCAGCTATGGAGGGAGCAATCAGCCCCAGCATTTT. Amino acid sequence: CASSYGGSNQPQHF.

The chain couples TRBV28 to TRBJ2-3; D might be TRBD2 (6 bases). The ends were cut back, 2 bases at V and 5 bases at J, with 17 bases in the middle. The germline CDR1 and CDR2 sequences are MDHEN and SYDVKM. The CDR3 consists of 16 residues. The CDR3 reads CASSLEAAAGRDTQYF. DNA of the CDR3: TGTGCCAGCAGTTTAGAAGCGGCAGCCGGGAGAGATACGCAGTATTTT.

The V gene is TRBV6-5, the J gene TRBJ2-7; D not resolved. In germline, CDR1 is MNHEY, CDR2 SVGAGI. Trimming took 0 bases from V and 5 from J, leaving 8 bases between them. The CDR3 contains 13 residues. The CDR3 loop is CASSYSENHEQYF. DNA for the CDR3: TGTGCCAGCAGTTACTCCGAGAACCACGAGCAGTACTTC.

The CDR3 DNA sequence: TGTGCCAGCAGTTTATCGGGGTTAGGGGGAGTGTACGAGCAGTACTTC. This gives the protein CASSLSGLGGVYEQYF. The rearrangement links TRBV27 to TRBJ2-7, with D possibly being TRBD1 (6 bases). Trimming took 0 bases from V and 4 from J, leaving 16 bases between them. This CDR3 is built from 16 residues. Germline V gene data show CDR1 as MNHEY and CDR2 as SMNVEV (reference sequence).

The chain recombines TRBV9 with TRBJ2-7; 9 bases line up with TRBD1. The V segment lost 5 bases and the J segment 1 base; nucleotides outside the gene matches: 4. Germline lookup yields CDR1 SGDLS and CDR2 YYNGEE. The CDR3 runs 14 residues. The CDR3 sequence: CASRPGTGSYEQYF. CDR3 DNA sequence: TGTGCCAGCAGACCCGGGACAGGGTCCTACGAGCAGTACTTC.

J is TRBJ1-1 and V is TRBV4-3; D uncertain. The CDR3 totals 15 residues. V lost 1 base to trimming and J lost 1 base, with 10 bases between them. Germline V gene sequence: CDR1 LGHNA, CDR2 YSLEER. This CDR3 reads CASSQARTWNTEAFF. As DNA, the CDR3 is TGCGCCAGCAGCCAAGCCAGGACTTGGAACACTGAAGCTTTCTTT.

The rearrangement joins TRBV2 to TRBJ2-7; D perhaps matches TRBD1 (5 bases). V was pared by 4 bases and J by 3 bases, with 10 bases between. The CDR3 is 13 residues long. CDR1 SNHLY and CDR2 FYNNEI come from the germline V gene. The CDR3 DNA is TGTGCCAGCAGTGCGGACAAGCTCTACGAGCAGTACTTC. Translating it yields CASSADKLYEQYF. Together with reference TRBV2 and TRBJ2-7, the CDR3 gives the full variable domain: EPEVTQTPSHQVTQMGQEVILRCVPISNHLYFYWYRQILGQKVEFLVSFYNNEISEKSEIFDDQFSVERPDGSNFTLKIRSTKLEDSAMYFCASSADKLYEQYFGPGTRLTVT.

The chain combines TRBV15 with TRBJ2-2; a possible D gene is TRBD2 (6 bases). CDR1 and CDR2 (germline): LNHNV, YYDKDF (reference sequence). CDR3 length: 16 amino acids. The V gene lost 5 bases and the J gene lost 7 bases, with 20 bases spanning the gap. CDR3 bases: TGTGCCACCAGCCCTACTCTGGACTATTTGCACGGGGAGCTGTTTTTT. Residues: CATSPTLDYLHGELFF. Full variable domain (remainder filled in from reference TRBV15 and TRBJ2-2): DAMVIQNPRYQVTQFGKPVTLSCSQTLNHNVMYWYQQKSSQAPKLLFHYYDKDFNNEADTPDNFQSRRPNTSFCFLDIRSPGLGDTAMYLCATSPTLDYLHGELFFGEGSRLTVL.

This clone occurred once. The chain joins TRBV19 to TRBJ1-1; 7 bases match TRBD1. Looked up from germline, CDR1 is LNHDA and CDR2 is SQIVND (reference sequence). There are 15 residues in the CDR3. V trimming: 2 bases; J trimming: 5 bases; junction bases outside the gene matches: 8. CDR3 in DNA: TGTGCCAGTAGTATAAGCCAGGGGGAAGTAACTGAAGCTTTCTTT. It yields the protein CASSISQGEVTEAFF.

This sequence joins TRBV4-3 and TRBJ2-7, with D unresolved. This CDR3 has 14 amino acids. CDR1 is LGHNA, CDR2 YSLEER, per germline. Trimming cost V 1 base and J 2 bases, with 9 bases left between them. CDR3 region: CASSQGTLTYEQYF. The CDR3 bases are TGCGCCAGCAGCCAAGGAACCCTAACCTACGAGCAGTACTTC.

The rearrangement uses TRBV30 and TRBJ2-7; TRBD1 might be the D (6 bases). Per germline, CDR1 GTSNPN and CDR2 SVGIG (reference sequence). This CDR3 is built from 14 residues. The ends were cut back, 1 base at V and 2 bases at J, with 12 bases in the middle. CDR3 coding DNA: TGTGCCTGGAGTGGGGCCGGGACACCCTACGAGCAGTACTTC. Encoded protein: CAWSGAGTPYEQYF.

J is TRBJ2-5 and V is TRBV4-3; the D is unclear. Germline V gene data show CDR1 as LGHNA and CDR2 as YSLEER. The germline V and J ends were trimmed by 0 bases and 2 bases, with 7 bases remaining between them. The CDR3 has 14 residues. The CDR3 loop reads CASSQDVLQETQYF. The CDR3 DNA is TGCGCCAGCAGCCAAGATGTCTTACAAGAGACCCAGTACTTC.

V usage is TRBV7-2 and J usage is TRBJ2-7; the D gene is possibly TRBD1 (5 bases). V was clipped by 5 bases and J by 5 bases, with 10 bases between them. Germline V gene lookup returns CDR1 SGHTA and CDR2 FQGNSA. The CDR3 covers 12 residues. CDR3 region: CASSPLGHEQYF. For the CDR3, the DNA is TGTGCCAGCAGCCCACTGGGGCACGAGCAGTACTTC.

The chain recombines TRBV6-1 with TRBJ1-4, with 8 positions matching TRBD1. The germline gives CDR1 MNHNS, CDR2 SASEGT. The CDR3 covers 13 residues. V was pared by 8 bases and J by 8 bases, with 7 bases of the junction left unmatched. The CDR3 sequence: CASQTGADEKLFF. CDR3 in DNA: TGTGCCAGCCAGACAGGGGCAGACGAAAAACTGTTTTTT.

For the CDR3, the DNA is TGCAGCGTTGTTCGAAAGGGACAGGGGCGGAGTAACGGCTACACCTTC. It encodes CSVVRKGQGRSNGYTF. This sequence joins TRBV29-1 and TRBJ1-2, with 10 positions matching TRBD1. Germline values: CDR1 SQVTM, CDR2 ANQGSEA. V lost 4 bases to trimming and J lost 8 bases; unmatched junction nucleotides: 16. This CDR3 spans 16 amino acids.

This chain joins TRBV11-2 and TRBJ1-1; 9 bases are a match to TRBD1. The CDR3 sequence is 16 residues long. Germline CDR1 SGHAT, CDR2 FQNNGV. V lost 4 bases, J lost 1 base, and 7 bases stayed unmatched. In nucleotides, the CDR3 is TGTGCCAGCAGCTCCTACGACAGGGGGTGGAACACTGAAGCTTTCTTT. It yields the protein CASSSYDRGWNTEAFF.